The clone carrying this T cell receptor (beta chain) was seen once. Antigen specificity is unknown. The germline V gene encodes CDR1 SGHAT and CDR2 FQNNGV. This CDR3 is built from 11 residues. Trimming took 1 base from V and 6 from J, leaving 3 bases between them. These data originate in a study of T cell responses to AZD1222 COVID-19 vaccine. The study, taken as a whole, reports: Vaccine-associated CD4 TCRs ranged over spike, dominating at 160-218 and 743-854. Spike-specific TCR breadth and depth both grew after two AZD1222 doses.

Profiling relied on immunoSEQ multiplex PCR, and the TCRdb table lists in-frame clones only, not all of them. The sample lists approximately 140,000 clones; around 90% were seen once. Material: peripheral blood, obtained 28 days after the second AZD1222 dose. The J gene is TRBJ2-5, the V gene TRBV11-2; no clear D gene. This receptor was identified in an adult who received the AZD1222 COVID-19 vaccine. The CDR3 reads CASSLGKTQYF. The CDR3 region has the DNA TGTGCCAGCAGCTTAGGAAAGACCCAGTACTTC. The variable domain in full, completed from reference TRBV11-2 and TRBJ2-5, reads EAGVAQSPRYKIIEKRQSVAFWCNPISGHATLYWYQQILGQGPKLLIQFQNNGVVDDSQLPKDRFSAERLKGVDSTLKIQPAKLEDSAVYLCASSLGKTQYFGPGTRLLVL.